This TCR beta chain derives from a study of T-cell reconstitution after alpha-beta-depleted transplantation in children. The TCRbeta library was prepared with unique molecular identifiers. TCRdb itself ran the PCR reads through MiXCR, one entry per CDR3 protein. The repertoire holds 360,000 or so distinct CDR3 sequences, around 21% seen once, with over 3.5% in the top ten. The CDR3 sequence is 15 residues long. CDR1 and CDR2 (germline): DFQATT, SNEGSKA (reference sequence). V lost 0 bases and J 0 bases, leaving 6 bases between the germline ends. V is TRBV20-1 and J is TRBJ2-6, with D unclear. This TCR was recovered from a human donor who donated a stem cell graft to a child with acute myeloid leukemia. Material: PBMCs from the stem cell graft donor, obtained from the stem cell graft. The CDR3: CSARDPSSGANVLTF. The CDR3 nucleotides read TGCAGTGCTAGAGATCCCTCCTCTGGGGCCAACGTCCTGACTTTC.